The T cell receptor (beta chain) described here comes from a study of cytomegalovirus exposure and HLA in healthy donors. Study in general: Most genotyped donors, approximately 77% of around 370, had Caucasian-associated genetic ancestry. Study-level results: In vitro assays verified that a few CMV-associated chains recognized CMV antigens specifically.

Germline V gives CDR1 MGHRA, CDR2 YSYEKL. The V gene end was trimmed by 4 bases and the J gene end by 9 bases; junction bases not matched to a gene: 9. The CDR3 contains 14 residues. Donors showed nominal health when sampled, although they likely had unrecorded immune exposures. This PCR relied on a set of 60 Vbeta primers and 13 Jbeta primers. Using immunoSEQ multiplex PCR, the repertoire was profiled, and TCRdb retains in-frame clones only, with some absent. The sample has some 180,000 clones, around 82% seen once; the top ten hold about 2.5%. This clone came up once. Its antigen is currently unknown.

The V and J genes are TRBV4-1 and TRBJ2-1; 7 nucleotides match TRBD2. The sample was PBMCs. This sequence was found in a woman aged 25-40 years in good health and CMV-seropositive. CDR3 nucleotides: TGCGCCAGCAGCCGGGATCGGGGGGTGGGTGAGCAGTTCTTC. This gives the protein CASSRDRGVGEQFF.